This T cell receptor beta chain was identified during a study of blood T cell repertoires in COVID-19. As for the study in general: Donors in the United States, Italy and Spain gave samples during acute or convalescent COVID-19.

Trimming removed 4 bases at V and 3 bases at J, with 10 bases between. The CDR3 length is 14 residues. From germline, CDR1 is LGHDT and CDR2 YNNKEL (reference sequence). Per the authors' pipeline: Researchers report that nucleated cell counts were estimated from reference gene primer amplification. Sequencing used immunoSEQ multiplex PCR; TCRdb keeps in-frame clones, though not all of them. The D gene and trimming were derived from the DNA, and the V and J assignments and clone size from that table. The sample lists 40,000 to 55,000 clones, 90% seen once, with 4.5% to 6.5% in the top ten. The V gene is TRBV3-1 (or the pseudogene TRBV3-2), the J gene TRBJ1-5; D gene unclear. What was sequenced was peripheral blood. The clonotype comes from a human donor in a cohort sampled during active COVID-19. The CDR3 reads CASSRGQTNQPQHF. The CDR3 region has the DNA TGTGCCAGCAGCCGTGGGCAGACCAATCAGCCCCAGCATTTT.